The present entry profiles one TCR beta chain with its context. There is no known antigen for this receptor. Base qualities are not at hand, and no much larger clone is one base apart. The sample's time point label is to be understood as: baseline before first vaccination. What this sample's treatment or condition label stands for: meningococcal conjugate vaccine given as trial control. Vaccinee samples were obtained from the UK trials COV001 and COV002, which included a single-blind randomized controlled phase 2/3 trial of AZD1222 (ChAdOx1 nCoV-19) in healthy adults. For TCRbeta chain sequencing, PBMC samples from trial participants were taken at day 0 and at day 28 after the second dose. The CDR3 regions of human TCRbeta chains were subjected to immunosequencing. On the authors' methods: Repertoire TCRs were matched against a reference library of SARS-CoV-2-specific TCRs generated with the MIRA antigen-specificity platform. Breadth meant the fraction of unique TCRs that were SARS-CoV-2-associated, whereas depth meant the fraction of total T cells that were SARS-CoV-2-associated. Using the MIRA data, each spike-specific TCR was assigned both to the spike region to which the TCR was reactive and to a CD4 or CD8 class. Log10-transformed breadth and depth values were compared by one-way ANOVA with Sidak's multiple comparisons tests. The source is immuneACCESS, and TCRdb retained only in-frame sequences with V and J called. Part of the clones is not carried over; for the studies checked, unresolved V genes explain less than half of this, and the remainder is unexplained. V and J calls plus clone size are reproduced from that table; the DNA served to infer D and trimming. The table for this sample lists about 93,000 clones; roughly 91% of them were counted only once. The ten top clones hold about 2.8% of the sample.

The sample comes from a study of T cell responses to AZD1222 COVID-19 vaccine (TCRdb year 2021). About the investigation overall: A total of under 250 trial participants underwent TCR sequencing, of whom under 220 had received two doses of AZD1222 and approximately 26 had received two doses of the MenACWY control vaccine. Trial participants were enrolled by age into 18-55, 56-69 and 70-plus year subgroups, with about 150, 28 and 57 TCR-sequenced participants respectively.

CDR1 and CDR2 were assigned from the germline V gene (reference sequence) as LGHDT and YNNKEL. Measured from the cysteine to the phenylalanine, the CDR3 is 15 residues long. The DNA shown is the 45-base CDR3, in frame from base 1. The germline ends are 8 bases apart after V is trimmed by 2 bases and J by 3 bases. Broader findings and caveats from the paper: Conclusions about previously exposed vaccinees are limited, since just a handful of AZD1222 recipients were seropositive for SARS-CoV-2 at baseline. A significant rise in spike-specific TCR breadth and depth was observed after two AZD1222 doses relative to day 0 and relative to MenACWY recipients. Participants were mostly white British, with more females than males. The authors suggested clonal diversity may have been underestimated. Reportedly, close to half of the unique spike-specific TCRs recognized epitopes lying outside the regions that are mutated in the B.1.351 and B.1.1.7 variants. In the small 56-69-year group, the increase in depth fell short of significance, most likely because of low power. Because no day 14 peak-response samples were available, repertoires were characterized only after the peak T cell response. Vaccine-associated CD4 TCRs spanned the whole spike protein, with dominant responses in regions 160-218 and 743-854.

This clonotype originated in an adult in good health. Source: peripheral blood, taken on day 0 of MenACWY control vaccination. The chain was built from TRBV3-1 (or the pseudogene TRBV3-2) and TRBJ1-6; the D region possibly corresponds to TRBD1 (6 bases align). The nucleotides read TGTGCCAGCAGCCAACACAGGGACTATAATTCACCCCTCCACTTT. This gives the protein CASSQHRDYNSPLHF.